These T cell receptor beta chains were read from a single sample in a study of identical twins. TCRdb fed the 5' RACE reads into MiXCR, producing one record per CDR3 protein. In the table there are around 510,000 distinct CDR3 sequences, approximately 15% of which are singletons. This sample was shared with a second study, whose subject was yellow fever vaccine responses in identical twins.

Sequencing used CD4+ T cells sorted from blood. The receptor set was obtained from a young woman in good health. The CDR3 runs from the conserved cysteine through the conserved F or W. The order of the fields is CDR3 protein, CDR3 DNA, clone size, D gene, J gene, CDR3 length, V gene. A D gene is named only where the DNA matches it firmly. The size of a clone is reported for some rows only, either as once, few or many, or as a class for expanded clones.

CDR3aa: CASSSPIVGHYNEQFF; CDR3nt: TGTGCCAGCAGTAGCCCCATAGTAGGTCACTACAATGAGCAGTTCTTC; abundance: few; d_gene: .; j_gene: TRBJ2-1; len: 16; v_gene: TRBV6-2/TRBV6-3
CDR3aa: CATSRGTGGSYEQYF; CDR3nt: TGTGCCACCAGCAGAGGGACAGGGGGATCCTACGAGCAGTACTTC; abundance: many; d_gene: TRBD1; j_gene: TRBJ2-7; len: 15; v_gene: TRBV15
CDR3aa: CASSYSSKNNEQFF; CDR3nt: TGTGCCAGCAGTTACTCGAGTAAAAACAATGAGCAGTTCTTC; abundance: .; d_gene: .; j_gene: TRBJ2-1; len: 14; v_gene: TRBV6-5
CDR3aa: CASSFDGGGKGTDTQYF; CDR3nt: TGTGCCAGCAGCTTTGATGGCGGGGGTAAGGGCACAGATACGCAGTATTTT; abundance: few; d_gene: TRBD2; j_gene: TRBJ2-3; len: 17; v_gene: TRBV5-6
CDR3aa: CASRDPGTTAQYF; CDR3nt: TGTGCCAGCAGAGACCCCGGGACAACCGCCCAGTACTTC; abundance: many; d_gene: .; j_gene: TRBJ2-5; len: 13; v_gene: TRBV28
CDR3aa: CASSKGRSTVGESSYNSPLHF; CDR3nt: TGTGCCAGCAGCAAAGGTCGTTCGACTGTCGGGGAGAGCTCCTATAATTCACCCCTCCACTTT; abundance: .; d_gene: .; j_gene: TRBJ1-6; len: 21; v_gene: TRBV21-1
CDR3aa: CASSFGLAGPNTGELFF; CDR3nt: TGTGCCAGCAGCTTCGGACTAGCGGGGCCGAACACCGGGGAGCTGTTTTTT; abundance: .; d_gene: TRBD2; j_gene: TRBJ2-2; len: 17; v_gene: TRBV6-1
CDR3aa: CSVKQQETQYF; CDR3nt: TGCAGCGTTAAACAGCAAGAGACCCAGTACTTC; abundance: .; d_gene: .; j_gene: TRBJ2-5; len: 11; v_gene: TRBV29-1
CDR3aa: CASSLSGRGADTQYF; CDR3nt: TGCGCCAGCAGTCTAAGCGGGAGGGGGGCAGATACGCAGTATTTT; abundance: .; d_gene: TRBD2; j_gene: TRBJ2-3; len: 15; v_gene: TRBV4-3
CDR3aa: CASSLLWTGRETQYF; CDR3nt: TGTGCCAGCAGCCTTCTATGGACAGGGCGCGAGACCCAGTACTTC; abundance: few; d_gene: TRBD1; j_gene: TRBJ2-5; len: 15; v_gene: TRBV7-9
CDR3aa: CATSRGQGTQNTEAFF; CDR3nt: TGTGCCACCAGCAGAGGACAGGGGACACAAAACACTGAAGCTTTCTTT; abundance: few; d_gene: TRBD1; j_gene: TRBJ1-1; len: 16; v_gene: TRBV15
CDR3aa: CAIRNRGNYNEQFF; CDR3nt: TGTGCCATCAGGAACAGGGGGAACTACAATGAGCAGTTCTTC; abundance: .; d_gene: TRBD1; j_gene: TRBJ2-1; len: 14; v_gene: TRBV10-3
CDR3aa: CASSPAQGASSYNEQFF; CDR3nt: TGTGCCAGCAGTCCTGCTCAGGGGGCGAGCTCCTACAATGAGCAGTTCTTC; abundance: .; d_gene: TRBD1; j_gene: TRBJ2-1; len: 17; v_gene: TRBV28
CDR3aa: CASSPGSGQFF; CDR3nt: TGTGCCAGCAGCCCTGGGAGTGGGCAGTTCTTC; abundance: .; d_gene: .; j_gene: TRBJ2-1; len: 11; v_gene: TRBV4-2
CDR3aa: CASSQGGQYNEQFF; CDR3nt: TGCGCCAGCAGCCAAGGCGGACAGTACAATGAGCAGTTCTTC; abundance: few; d_gene: .; j_gene: TRBJ2-1; len: 14; v_gene: TRBV4-1
CDR3aa: CASSYIISGGVPYEQYF; CDR3nt: TGTGCCAGCAGTTATATCATCTCAGGGGGAGTCCCCTACGAGCAGTACTTC; abundance: few; d_gene: TRBD1; j_gene: TRBJ2-7; len: 17; v_gene: TRBV12-3/TRBV12-4
CDR3aa: CASSYGVLDTGELFF; CDR3nt: TGTGCCAGCAGTTACGGGGTTCTAGACACCGGGGAGCTGTTTTTT; abundance: .; d_gene: .; j_gene: TRBJ2-2; len: 15; v_gene: TRBV6-5
CDR3aa: CASSYGPRGNTEAFF; CDR3nt: TGTGCCAGCAGCTACGGACCACGGGGGAACACTGAAGCTTTCTTT; abundance: few; d_gene: .; j_gene: TRBJ1-1; len: 15; v_gene: TRBV5-6
CDR3aa: CSARSNTNYGYTF; CDR3nt: TGCAGTGCTAGAAGTAATACCAACTATGGCTACACCTTC; abundance: many; d_gene: .; j_gene: TRBJ1-2; len: 13; v_gene: TRBV20-1
CDR3aa: CAISTHLDSFRRETQYF; CDR3nt: TGTGCCATCAGTACGCATTTAGACAGTTTTCGCAGGGAGACCCAGTACTTC; abundance: many; d_gene: .; j_gene: TRBJ2-5; len: 17; v_gene: TRBV10-3
CDR3aa: CASSPLAGQVSGANVLTF; CDR3nt: TGTGCCAGCTCACCACTTGCCGGCCAGGTCTCTGGGGCCAACGTCCTGACTTTC; abundance: .; d_gene: .; j_gene: TRBJ2-6; len: 18; v_gene: TRBV18
CDR3aa: CASSLDATGSGYTF; CDR3nt: TGCGCCAGCAGCTTGGACGCGACAGGGTCCGGCTACACCTTC; abundance: many; d_gene: TRBD1; j_gene: TRBJ1-2; len: 14; v_gene: TRBV5-1
CDR3aa: CASSLGGQVAETQYF; CDR3nt: TGCGCCAGCAGCTTGGGGGGACAGGTCGCAGAGACCCAGTACTTC; abundance: .; d_gene: TRBD1; j_gene: TRBJ2-5; len: 15; v_gene: TRBV5-1
CDR3aa: CASSLEGQFYGYTF; CDR3nt: TGCGCCAGCAGCTTGGAAGGGCAGTTCTATGGCTACACCTTC; abundance: .; d_gene: .; j_gene: TRBJ1-2; len: 14; v_gene: TRBV5-1
CDR3aa: CASSPLEEWSYGYTF; CDR3nt: TGTGCCAGCAGCCCCTTAGAGGAGTGGAGCTATGGCTACACCTTC; abundance: few; d_gene: .; j_gene: TRBJ1-2; len: 15; v_gene: TRBV4-2
CDR3aa: CASSQDMVLAGVRWDEQYF; CDR3nt: TGCGCCAGCAGCCAAGATATGGTACTAGCGGGAGTAAGATGGGACGAGCAGTACTTC; abundance: .; d_gene: TRBD2; j_gene: TRBJ2-7; len: 19; v_gene: TRBV4-3
CDR3aa: CATGTGYEQYF; CDR3nt: TGTGCCACCGGGACAGGCTACGAGCAGTACTTC; abundance: few; d_gene: TRBD1; j_gene: TRBJ2-7; len: 11; v_gene: TRBV15
CDR3aa: CASGITDTQYF; CDR3nt: TGTGCCAGCGGAATCACAGATACGCAGTATTTT; abundance: many; d_gene: .; j_gene: TRBJ2-3; len: 11; v_gene: TRBV12-3/TRBV12-4
CDR3aa: CASSSTSVVRPDTQYF; CDR3nt: TGTGCCAGCAGTTCAACTAGCGTCGTCCGACCAGATACGCAGTATTTT; abundance: many; d_gene: TRBD2; j_gene: TRBJ2-3; len: 16; v_gene: TRBV12-3/TRBV12-4
CDR3aa: CSVGSGSGSYEQYF; CDR3nt: TGCAGCGTTGGGAGCGGGAGTGGGTCCTACGAGCAGTACTTC; abundance: .; d_gene: TRBD2; j_gene: TRBJ2-7; len: 14; v_gene: TRBV29-1
CDR3aa: CASSQDETGSNQPQHF; CDR3nt: TGTGCCAGCAGCCAAGATGAGACAGGGAGCAATCAGCCCCAGCATTTT; abundance: many; d_gene: TRBD1; j_gene: TRBJ1-5; len: 16; v_gene: TRBV4-2
CDR3aa: CASSQITDSDEQFF; CDR3nt: TGCGCCAGCAGCCAAATTACCGACAGCGATGAGCAGTTCTTC; abundance: few; d_gene: .; j_gene: TRBJ2-1; len: 14; v_gene: TRBV5-1
CDR3aa: CASSENRNTEAFF; CDR3nt: TGTGCCAGCAGTGAAAACAGGAACACTGAAGCTTTCTTT; abundance: few; d_gene: .; j_gene: TRBJ1-1; len: 13; v_gene: TRBV2
CDR3aa: CASSFGRIDTGELFF; CDR3nt: TGCGCCAGCAGCTTTGGGAGAATCGACACCGGGGAGCTGTTTTTT; abundance: .; d_gene: .; j_gene: TRBJ2-2; len: 15; v_gene: TRBV5-1
CDR3aa: CASSKSGTAYNEQFF; CDR3nt: TGTGCCAGCAGTAAGTCCGGGACAGCCTACAATGAGCAGTTCTTC; abundance: many; d_gene: TRBD1; j_gene: TRBJ2-1; len: 15; v_gene: TRBV12-3/TRBV12-4
CDR3aa: CASSPRRAAETQYF; CDR3nt: TGTGCCAGCAGCCCCCGGCGGGCAGCGGAGACCCAGTACTTC; abundance: few; d_gene: .; j_gene: TRBJ2-5; len: 14; v_gene: TRBV9
CDR3aa: CASSQHGRDEQFF; CDR3nt: TGTGCCAGCAGTCAACACGGTAGGGATGAGCAGTTCTTC; abundance: few; d_gene: .; j_gene: TRBJ2-1; len: 13; v_gene: TRBV28
CDR3aa: CASSLAGWQPQHF; CDR3nt: TGTGCCAGCAGCTTAGCAGGGTGGCAGCCCCAGCATTTT; abundance: few; d_gene: .; j_gene: TRBJ1-5; len: 13; v_gene: TRBV7-2
CDR3aa: CASRIRGVVNEQFF; CDR3nt: TGTGCCAGCAGAATCAGGGGAGTAGTTAATGAGCAGTTCTTC; abundance: many; d_gene: .; j_gene: TRBJ2-1; len: 14; v_gene: TRBV5-6
CDR3aa: CASSPLSGALNTITDTQYF; CDR3nt: TGTGCCAGCAGCCCGCTCTCGGGGGCGCTAAACACCATCACAGATACGCAGTATTTT; abundance: few; d_gene: .; j_gene: TRBJ2-3; len: 19; v_gene: TRBV3-1
CDR3aa: CAWLGTAKNTEAFF; CDR3nt: TGTGCCTGGTTAGGGACAGCTAAGAACACTGAAGCTTTCTTT; abundance: few; d_gene: TRBD1; j_gene: TRBJ1-1; len: 14; v_gene: TRBV30